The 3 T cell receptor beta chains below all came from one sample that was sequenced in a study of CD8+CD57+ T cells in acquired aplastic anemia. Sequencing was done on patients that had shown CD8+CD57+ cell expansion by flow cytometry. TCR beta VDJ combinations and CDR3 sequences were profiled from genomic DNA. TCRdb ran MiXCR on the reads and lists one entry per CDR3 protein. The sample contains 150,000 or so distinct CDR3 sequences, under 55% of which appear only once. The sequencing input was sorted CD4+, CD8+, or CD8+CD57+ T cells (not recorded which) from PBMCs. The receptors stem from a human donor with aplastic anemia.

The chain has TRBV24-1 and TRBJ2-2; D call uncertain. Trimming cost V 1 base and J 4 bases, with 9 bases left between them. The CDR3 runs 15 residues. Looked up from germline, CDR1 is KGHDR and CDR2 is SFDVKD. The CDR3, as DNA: TGTGCCACCAGTGATTTTCGGGCAGGCACCGGGGAGCTGTTTTTT. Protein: CATSDFRAGTGELFF.

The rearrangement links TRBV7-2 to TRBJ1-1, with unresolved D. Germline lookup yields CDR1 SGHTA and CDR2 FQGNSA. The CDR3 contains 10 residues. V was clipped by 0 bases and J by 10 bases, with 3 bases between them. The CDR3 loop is CASSLAGAFF. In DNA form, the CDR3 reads TGTGCCAGCAGCTTAGCGGGAGCTTTCTTT. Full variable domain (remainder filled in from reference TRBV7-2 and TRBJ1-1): GAGVSQSPSNKVTEKGKDVELRCDPISGHTALYWYRQSLGQGLEFLIYFQGNSAPDKSGLPSDRFSAERTGGSVSTLTIQRTQQEDSAVYLCASSLAGAFFGQGTRLTVV.

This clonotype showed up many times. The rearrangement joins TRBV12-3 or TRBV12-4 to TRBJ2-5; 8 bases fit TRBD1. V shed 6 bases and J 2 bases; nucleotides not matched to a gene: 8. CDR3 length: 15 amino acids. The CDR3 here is CASSQTGGLQETQYF. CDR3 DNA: TGTGCCAGCAGCCAAACAGGGGGTTTACAAGAGACCCAGTACTTC.